This T cell receptor beta chain stems from a study of shared clonotypes between healthy human individuals. Overall study results and limits: The generation probabilities recorded for non-shared clonotypes fell below those of clonotypes shared by all four donors.

As regards this clone: What it binds is not known.

The CDR3 is 17 residues long. CDR1 SGHRS and CDR2 YFSETQ come from the germline V gene. With 1 base removed from V and 0 bases from J, the gap between germline ends came to 11 bases. Original processing notes: As immunoSEQ supplied junction-only sequences (without quality scores), filtering differed. The method was immunoSEQ multiplex PCR; TCRdb's version includes in-frame clones alone and lacks a portion of them. The D gene and trimming were derived from the DNA, and the V and J assignments and clone size from that table. Of 850,000 to 1,100,000 clones in the sample, 60% to 85% were seen once. The TCR comes from a man in his late teens or twenties in good health. Some clones in this sample may be carry-over from other donors' samples. The V and J genes are TRBV5-1 and TRBJ2-6; D perhaps matches TRBD2 (6 bases). Sequenced material: memory CD4+ T cells from PBMCs. As for subset: CD45RA-negative fraction. Written as DNA, the CDR3 is TGCGCCAGCAGCTTGAGCCCAGCGGGCTCTGGGGCCAACGTCCTGACTTTC. It is translated as CASSLSPAGSGANVLTF.